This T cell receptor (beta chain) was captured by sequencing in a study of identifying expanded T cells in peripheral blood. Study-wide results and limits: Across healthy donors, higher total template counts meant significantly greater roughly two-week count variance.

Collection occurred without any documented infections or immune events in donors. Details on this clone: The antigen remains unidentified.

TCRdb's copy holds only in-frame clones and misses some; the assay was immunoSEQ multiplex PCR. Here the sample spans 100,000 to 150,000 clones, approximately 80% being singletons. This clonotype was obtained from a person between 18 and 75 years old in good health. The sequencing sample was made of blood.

CDR3 sequence (DNA): TGTGCCAGCAGCCTCCGGACCTCCTTCGCCTACTATGGCTACACCTTC. Protein product: CASSLRTSFAYYGYTF. The rearrangement uses TRBV11-3 and TRBJ1-2; D unresolved. The CDR3 loop spans 16 amino acids. Trimming took 5 bases from V and 3 from J, leaving 19 bases between them. Germline CDR1 and CDR2: SGHNT and YENEEA.